A single sample gave rise to the 20 T cell receptor beta chains below, sequenced in a study of T cell clones after liver transplantation. TCRdb's table, derived via immunoSEQ multiplex PCR, lists solely in-frame clones and lacks some. The sample shows about 51,000 clones, about 90% of them seen only once. The sequencing here drew on CD8+ T cells from blood, taken 12 months after liver transplant. These receptors all stem from a human patient who received a liver transplant. Some T cells could come from the graft donor.

This clone appeared once. The chain links TRBV10-1 to TRBJ2-1; perhaps TRBD2 as D (5 bases). The CDR3 contains 15 residues. Germline V gene sequence: CDR1 WNHNN, CDR2 SYGVQD (reference sequence). Trimming pared 5 bases from V and 7 bases from J, leaving 18 bases between. The CDR3 DNA reads TGCGCCAGCAGTTCCCGGCGAGGGTCGGCGAATGAGCAGTTCTTC. Residues: CASSSRRGSANEQFF.

The chain combines TRBV27 with TRBJ2-1, with TRBD2 identical over 8 bases. The germline gives CDR1 MNHEY, CDR2 SMNVEV (reference sequence). V was clipped by 3 bases and J by 7 bases; unmatched bases: 2. The CDR3 spans 13 residues. In nucleotides, the CDR3 is TGTGCCAGCAGTTTCCCGGGGGGGAATGAGCAGTTCTTC. Protein: CASSFPGGNEQFF.

The V and J genes are TRBV29-1 and TRBJ2-7, with a tentative D call TRBD2 (6 bases). The CDR3 has 14 amino acids. The germline CDR1 and CDR2 sequences are SQVTM and ANQGSEA. V was clipped by 5 bases and J by 0 bases, with 14 bases between them. The CDR3 sequence is CSVSSQGGSYEQYF. The CDR3, as DNA: TGCAGCGTTAGTTCCCAGGGAGGCTCCTACGAGCAGTACTTC.

The sample holds one count of this clone. For the CDR3, the DNA is TGTGCCAGCCAAGATGACAGGGTCACTGAAGCTTTCTTT. Translated: CASQDDRVTEAFF. The chain combines TRBV6-6 with TRBJ1-1; 7 positions match TRBD1. Germline V CDR1 and CDR2: MNHNY, SVGAGI (reference sequence). Losses at the gene ends were 8 bases for V and 4 bases for J; bases not matched to a gene: 7. This CDR3 is built from 13 residues.

This CDR3 is CASSRRGEIQPQHF. CDR3 bases: TGTGCCAGCAGTCGGAGGGGGGAGATTCAGCCCCAGCATTTT. The chain carries TRBV5-6 and TRBJ1-5; weak D call: TRBD1 (6 bases). Germline CDR1 is SGHDT and CDR2 is YYEEEE. Trimming took off 5 bases at V and 6 bases at J, with 15 bases between the two ends. The length of the CDR3 is 14 residues.

On this clone: A read error may account for a junction end that differs from germline. The V gene is TRBV11-2, the J gene TRBJ2-7; D remains ambiguous. Germline V gene data show CDR1 as SGHAT and CDR2 as FQNNGV. The CDR3 runs to 12 residues. In nucleotides, the CDR3 is TGCGCCAGCAGCCACCAACGCGGCGAGCAGTACTTC. It specifies CASSHQRGEQYF.

CDR3 region: CATSSVDWNTEAFF. The DNA of the CDR3 is TGTGCCACCAGCAGTGTGGACTGGAACACTGAAGCTTTCTTT. V and J are TRBV15 and TRBJ1-1; D unresolved. Germline CDR1 is LNHNV and CDR2 is YYDKDF (reference sequence). The CDR3 is 14 amino acids. V dropped 3 bases and J dropped 1 base, with 9 bases sitting between them.

In its sample, this clone was seen once. The chain uses TRBV6-1 and TRBJ1-1; 9 nucleotides agree with TRBD1. This CDR3 comprises 12 residues. CDR1 and CDR2 (germline): MNHNS, SASEGT. The V segment lost 8 bases and the J segment 4 bases; nucleotides outside the gene matches: 2. The CDR3 DNA follows: TGTGCCAGCTACAGGGGGCTCACTGAAGCTTTCTTT. This sequence encodes CASYRGLTEAFF.

This clone showed up just a few times. This chain connects TRBV29-1 to TRBJ2-7; D is possibly TRBD1 (5 bases). The CDR3 is 13 residues long. Germline V gene lookup returns CDR1 SQVTM and CDR2 ANQGSEA. Trimming took 6 bases from V and 2 from J, leaving 14 bases between them. The CDR3 bases are TGCAGCGTATTGGACAAGTTCACCTACGAGCAGTACTTC. Translated, it gives CSVLDKFTYEQYF.

This chain uses TRBV18 with TRBJ1-5; possible D gene TRBD1, 5 bases. The germline V and J ends were trimmed by 6 bases and 7 bases, with 16 bases remaining between them. This CDR3 has 14 residues. Germline V gene sequence: CDR1 KGHSH, CDR2 LQKENI. In DNA form, the CDR3 reads TGTGCCAGCTCTCTCGTGAGGGGCGGCCAGCCCCAGCATTTT. Protein product: CASSLVRGGQPQHF.

The rearrangement links TRBV10-1 to TRBJ1-1, with no clear D. Trimming took 0 bases from V and 1 from J, leaving 9 bases between them. From germline, CDR1 is WNHNN and CDR2 SYGVQD (reference sequence). The CDR3 is 15 residues long. The CDR3 DNA reads TGCGCCAGCAGTGAGTCTGTCCCCGGGAACACTGAAGCTTTCTTT. Residues: CASSESVPGNTEAFF.

J is TRBJ2-1 and V is TRBV6-5; D gene ambiguous. From germline, CDR1 is MNHEY and CDR2 SVGAGI. This CDR3 region has 12 residues. The ends were cut back, 6 bases at V and 11 bases at J, with 14 bases in the middle. The CDR3: CASSAGPLKQFF. CDR3 bases: TGTGCCAGCAGCGCAGGACCCCTTAAGCAGTTCTTC.

This clone appeared once. The genes are TRBV4-1 and TRBJ1-1; tentatively, D is TRBD1 (5 bases). CDR3 length: 14 amino acids. CDR1 is MGHRA, CDR2 YSYEKL, per germline. V lost 4 bases and J lost 1, with 10 bases in between. CDR3 amino acids: CASSPQESNTEAFF. The CDR3 bases are TGCGCCAGCAGCCCACAGGAGTCGAACACTGAAGCTTTCTTT.

The chain uses TRBV6-1 and TRBJ1-2, with D hard to call. Looked up from germline, CDR1 is MNHNS and CDR2 is SASEGT. Trimming removed 8 bases at V and 0 bases at J, with 7 bases between. There are 12 residues in the CDR3. CDR3 nucleotides: TGTGCCAGCGGGTTGCCTAACTATGGCTACACCTTC. It encodes CASGLPNYGYTF.

This sequence joins TRBV7-6 and TRBJ2-1, with TRBD1 matching over 10 bases. In germline, CDR1 is SGHVS, CDR2 FNYEAQ. The V and J ends lost 5 bases and 8 bases, in that order; junction bases with no gene match: 15. The CDR3 has 17 amino acids. In nucleotides, the CDR3 is TGTGCCAGCAGCCACCCAGTAAGGACAGGGGGAGATGATGAGCAGTTCTTC. This codes for CASSHPVRTGGDDEQFF.

The J gene is TRBJ2-7, the V gene TRBV5-1; D is possibly TRBD1 or TRBD2 (5 bases each). V gave up 0 bases and J gave up 0 bases, with 7 bases separating them. The CDR3 covers 14 residues. Germline V lookup: CDR1 SGHRS, CDR2 YFSETQ. The CDR3 region is CASSLGDASYEQYF. The CDR3 DNA reads as TGCGCCAGCAGCTTGGGGGACGCCTCCTACGAGCAGTACTTC.

The chain combines TRBV5-5 with TRBJ2-7; D unclear. V gave up 3 bases and J gave up 1 base, with 11 bases separating them. The CDR3 is made up of 14 amino acids. CDR1 is SGHKS and CDR2 is YYEKEE in the germline V gene (reference sequence). The CDR3: CASSSLLNSYEQYF. DNA of the CDR3: TGTGCCAGCAGCTCCCTCCTAAATTCCTACGAGCAGTACTTC. Full variable domain (missing parts from reference TRBV5-5 and TRBJ2-7): DAGVTQSPTHLIKTRGQQVTLRCSPISGHKSVSWYQQVLGQGPQFIFQYYEKEERGRGNFPDRFSARQFPNYSSELNVNALLLGDSALYLCASSSLLNSYEQYFGPGTRLTVT.

CDR3 in DNA: TGTGCCAGCAGTTTACTCCTAGCGGGGGCAGATACGCAGTATTTT. Translation gives CASSLLLAGADTQYF. V gene TRBV27 combines with J gene TRBJ2-3; 10 nucleotides agree with TRBD2. The germline V gene has CDR1 MNHEY and CDR2 SMNVEV (reference sequence). The CDR3 spans 15 residues. Trimming cost V 2 bases and J 4 bases; bases outside gene matches: 3.

This chain joins TRBV28 and TRBJ2-7, with TRBD1 matching over 10 bases. The CDR3 is 14 residues long. CDR1 and CDR2 (germline): MDHEN, SYDVKM. The V gene end was trimmed by 7 bases and the J gene end by 2 bases; junction bases not matched to a gene: 5. The CDR3 DNA follows: TGTGCCAGCATTAGACAGGGGGCGGCCTACGAGCAGTACTTC. Translating it yields CASIRQGAAYEQYF.

This clone was recorded only once. CDR3 sequence: CATSARIRQERLEAFF. CDR3 bases: TGTGCCACCAGCGCAAGAATTAGACAGGAGAGGCTTGAAGCTTTCTTT. V usage is TRBV15 and J usage is TRBJ1-1, with D possibly being TRBD1 (6 bases). Germline CDR1 and CDR2: LNHNV and YYDKDF (reference sequence). CDR3 length equals 16 residues. The germline V and J ends were trimmed by 5 bases and 7 bases, with 23 bases remaining between them.